A selection of T cell receptor beta chains follows, all from one sample in a study of T cell changes during pregnancy in multiple sclerosis. The repertoire was sequenced with immunoSEQ multiplex PCR; TCRdb's copy has only in-frame clones and lacks some. The table shows tens of thousands of clones, with around 88% occurring only once. This material consisted of CD4+ T cells from peripheral blood mononuclear cells, taken in the first trimester of pregnancy. Receptors were obtained from a female donor in good health, enrolled as a control in a pregnancy study. The CDR3 runs from the conserved cysteine through the conserved F or W. D genes are given only for firm matches. Clone size is not always given. Where it is, it says once, few, many or a class for expanded clones.

CDR3nt: TGTGCCAGCAGTCCGGATGGGCTACAGGGCCGTGGCTACACCTTC
CDR3aa: CASSPDGLQGRGYTF
d_gene: -
j_gene: TRBJ1-2
v_gene: TRBV5-4
abundance: -

CDR3nt: TGTGCCAGCAGCAAAATGGCGGGGTACGAGCAGTACTTC
CDR3aa: CASSKMAGYEQYF
d_gene: -
j_gene: TRBJ2-7
v_gene: TRBV7-3
abundance: -

CDR3nt: TGTGCCAGCAGCAAAGGGGCGGGGGGATCCTACGAGCAGTACTTC
CDR3aa: CASSKGAGGSYEQYF
d_gene: -
j_gene: TRBJ2-7
v_gene: TRBV21-1
abundance: -

CDR3nt: TGTGCCAGCAGCTTGCCCCCTACCTACGAGCAGTACTTC
CDR3aa: CASSLPPTYEQYF
d_gene: -
j_gene: TRBJ2-7
v_gene: TRBV5-4
abundance: -

CDR3nt: TGTGCCAGCAGTTTACCGGGAAATGAGCAGTTCTTC
CDR3aa: CASSLPGNEQFF
d_gene: -
j_gene: TRBJ2-1
v_gene: TRBV28
abundance: once

CDR3nt: TGTGCCAGCAGCCAATACGACAGGGTCCCCACCTACGAGCAGTACTTC
CDR3aa: CASSQYDRVPTYEQYF
d_gene: TRBD1
j_gene: TRBJ2-7
v_gene: TRBV4-2
abundance: -

CDR3nt: TGTGCCAGCCCCCCCTCCGAGGGGGCGAAGGAGACCCAGTACTTC
CDR3aa: CASPPSEGAKETQYF
d_gene: TRBD1
j_gene: TRBJ2-5
v_gene: TRBV28
abundance: few

CDR3nt: TGTGCCAGCAGTTCGCTAGCGGGGGGCCCAAATGAGCAGTTCTTC
CDR3aa: CASSSLAGGPNEQFF
d_gene: TRBD2
j_gene: TRBJ2-1
v_gene: TRBV6-1
abundance: -

CDR3nt: TGTGCCAGCAGTTGGGCGGGAGGACTGACCTACGAGCAGTACTTC
CDR3aa: CASSWAGGLTYEQYF
d_gene: TRBD2
j_gene: TRBJ2-7
v_gene: TRBV6-5
abundance: -

CDR3nt: TGTGCCAGCAGCCAATCCGGACAGGTTAGCTTC
CDR3aa: CASSQSGQVSF
d_gene: TRBD1
j_gene: TRBJ2-7
v_gene: TRBV16
abundance: -